The table lists the clone carrying this T cell receptor (beta chain) with many counts. As yet, its antigen is unknown. TCRdb re-analysed the 5' RACE reads in MiXCR, keeping a single row per CDR3 protein. Of 25,000 to 30,000 distinct CDR3 sequences detected, around 5% appear once; the ten largest clones hold 1.8%. This entry comes from a study of CD8 T cells in ankylosing spondylitis. General study results and limits: The authors reported significant enrichment of disease-linked clones in matched ankylosing spondylitis synovial fluid.

The CDR3 totals 12 residues. The germline V gene encodes CDR1 SGDLS and CDR2 YYNGEE. V dropped 6 bases and J dropped 2 bases, with 7 bases sitting between them. Input material: blood, either unsorted or a sorted T cell fraction (not recorded which). This clonotype was sampled from a female donor with ankylosing spondylitis or in good health (not recorded which). This chain uses TRBV9 with TRBJ2-3; D is ambiguous. CDR3 amino acids: CASNIDTDTQYF. The DNA of the CDR3 is TGTGCCAGCAATATAGACACAGATACGCAGTATTTT.